A selection of T cell receptor beta chains follows, all from one sample in a study of cytomegalovirus exposure and HLA in healthy donors. Repertoires were generated with immunoSEQ multiplex PCR, while TCRdb's copy carries only in-frame clones and drops some. The sample records 150,000 or so clones, roughly 80% being singletons. The material sequenced was PBMCs. These receptors were taken from a man aged 30 to 45 in good health and CMV-seronegative. The CDR3 runs from the conserved cysteine through the conserved F or W. A D gene is named only where the DNA matches it firmly.

v_gene,d_gene,j_gene,CDR3aa,CDR3nt
TRBV10-3,-,TRBJ2-7,CAISDNRAQEQYF,TGTGCCATCAGTGATAACAGGGCCCAAGAGCAGTACTTC
TRBV9,TRBD2,TRBJ2-7,CASSAHPSGDPYEQYF,TGTGCCAGCAGCGCCCACCCCAGCGGGGACCCTTACGAGCAGTACTTC
TRBV16,TRBD1,TRBJ1-3,CASSPQGQAGNTIYF,TGTGCCAGCAGCCCACAAGGACAGGCTGGAAACACCATATATTTT
TRBV27,TRBD1,TRBJ2-7,CASSKRPGQGPSYEQYF,TGTGCCAGCAGCAAACGCCCGGGACAGGGGCCCTCCTACGAGCAGTACTTC
TRBV29-1,TRBD1,TRBJ1-3,CSVMTGISGNTIYF,TGCAGCGTCATGACAGGGATCTCTGGAAACACCATATATTTT
TRBV6-5,-,TRBJ2-2,CASSYSVGVGTGELFF,TGTGCCAGCAGTTACTCGGTCGGGGTTGGCACCGGGGAGCTGTTTTTT
TRBV10-2,TRBD1,TRBJ1-2,CASSDRTGGDYGYTF,TGCGCCAGCAGTGACAGGACAGGGGGCGACTATGGCTACACCTTC
TRBV28,TRBD1,TRBJ1-2,CASSTPGGYYGYTF,TGTGCCAGCAGCACGCCAGGGGGCTACTATGGCTACACCTTC
TRBV7-7,-,TRBJ2-7,CASSPGLSSYEQYF,TGTGCTAGCAGCCCAGGGCTCAGCTCCTACGAGCAGTACTTC
TRBV6-5,-,TRBJ2-7,CASSYSVMGAYEQYF,TGTGCCAGCAGTTACTCGGTCATGGGGGCGTACGAGCAGTACTTC
TRBV10-1,TRBD2,TRBJ2-7,CASSDGLAGASYEQYF,TGCGCCAGCAGTGATGGACTAGCGGGAGCCTCCTACGAGCAGTACTTC